Given below is one T cell receptor beta chain in context. Sequencing used immunoSEQ multiplex PCR; TCRdb keeps in-frame clones, though not all of them. This table has 25,000 to 30,000 clones, under 80% appearing once. CDR1 is LGHNA, CDR2 YNFKEQ, per germline. The CDR3 is made up of 16 amino acids. Trimming left V 4 bases short and J 4 bases short, with 14 bases between. The data were taken from a study of OX40 agonist ivuxolimab in advanced cancers. Source: CD4+ or CD8+ T cells sorted from blood, taken in a trial of the OX40 agonist ivuxolimab. The chain has TRBV4-2 and TRBJ1-6, with a tentative D call TRBD1 (6 bases). This clonotype originated in an adult with an advanced solid tumor such as melanoma, head and neck, liver or kidney cancer. DNA of the CDR3: TGTGCCAGCAGCCTAAGCGGGGGCGAATATAATTCACCCCTCCACTTT. It specifies CASSLSGGEYNSPLHF.